This record looks at one TCR beta chain sequence and its context. This sample also contains other DNA sequences that code for the same CDR3. The entry originates in a study of shared clonotypes between healthy human individuals. The DNA input per sorted-subset replicate PCR was roughly 0.2 ug, corresponding to some 30,000 T cell genomes. The data were produced by immunoSEQ multiplex PCR, yet TCRdb's version contains in-frame clones alone and is incomplete. The sample consists of over a million clones, under 80% of them appearing once. CDR1 and CDR2 from the germline V gene are SGHRS and YFSETQ. The CDR3 sequence is 15 residues long. V lost 2 bases and J lost 0; bases outside the gene matches: 1.

The genes are TRBV5-1 and TRBJ2-3; 9 nucleotides match TRBD1. The clonotype originates from a man between 18 and 35 years old in good health. The sequenced material came from memory CD4+ T cells sorted from blood. Subset given: CD45RA-negative fraction. The CDR3 nucleotides read TGCGCCAGCAGCTTAGGACAGGGGAGCACAGATACGCAGTATTTT. Encoded protein: CASSLGQGSTDTQYF.